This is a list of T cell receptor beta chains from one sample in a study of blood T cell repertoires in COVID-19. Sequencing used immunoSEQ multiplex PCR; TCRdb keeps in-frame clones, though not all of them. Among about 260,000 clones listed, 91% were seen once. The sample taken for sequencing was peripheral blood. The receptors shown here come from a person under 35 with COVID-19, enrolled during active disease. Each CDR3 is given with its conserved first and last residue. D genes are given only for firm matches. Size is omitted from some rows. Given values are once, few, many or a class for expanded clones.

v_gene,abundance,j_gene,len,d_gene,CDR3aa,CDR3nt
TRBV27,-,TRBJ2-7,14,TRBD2,CASSRASGSYEQYF,TGTGCCAGCAGTAGGGCTAGCGGGAGTTACGAGCAGTACTTC
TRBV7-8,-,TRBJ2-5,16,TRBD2,CASSAPGLAGGETQYF,TGTGCCAGCAGCGCCCCGGGACTAGCGGGAGGTGAGACCCAGTACTTC
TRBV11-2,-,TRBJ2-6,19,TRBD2,CASSSIAGGRRVGANVLTF,TGTGCCAGCAGCTCCATAGCGGGAGGCCGCCGGGTTGGGGCCAACGTCCTGACTTTC
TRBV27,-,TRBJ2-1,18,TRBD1,CASSRTTPGTGPYNEQFF,TGTGCCAGCAGCCGAACGACCCCCGGGACAGGGCCATACAATGAGCAGTTCTTC
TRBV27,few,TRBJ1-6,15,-,CASSLSLGSGSPLHF,TGTGCCAGCAGTTTAAGCCTTGGATCGGGTTCACCCCTCCACTTT
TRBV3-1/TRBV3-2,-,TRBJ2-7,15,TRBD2,CASSPLLAGAGEQYF,TGTGCCAGCAGCCCCCTACTAGCGGGAGCGGGAGAGCAGTACTTC
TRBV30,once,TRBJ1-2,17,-,CAWSTTYSEGGGYGYTF,TGTGCCTGGAGTACCACGTACTCGGAAGGGGGTGGCTATGGCTACACCTTC
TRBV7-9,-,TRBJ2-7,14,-,CASSLNSVTYEQYF,TGTGCCAGCAGCTTAAATAGCGTCACCTACGAGCAGTACTTC
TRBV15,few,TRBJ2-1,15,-,CATSRVYGGNNEQFF,TGTGCCACCAGCAGAGTCTATGGGGGCAACAATGAGCAGTTCTTC
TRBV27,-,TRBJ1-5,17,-,CASSSRGGVVGNQPQHF,TGTGCCAGCAGTTCGCGAGGGGGGGTCGTGGGCAATCAGCCCCAGCATTTT
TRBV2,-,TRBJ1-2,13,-,CASSAPQGSGYTF,TGTGCCAGCAGTGCCCCCCAGGGAAGTGGCTACACCTTC
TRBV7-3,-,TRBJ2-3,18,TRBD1,CASSLALARTGESDTQYF,TGTGCCAGCAGCTTAGCACTGGCTCGAACAGGGGAATCCGATACGCAGTATTTT
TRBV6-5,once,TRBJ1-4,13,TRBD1,CASRDRAGEKLFF,TGTGCCAGCAGGGACAGGGCGGGTGAAAAACTGTTTTTT
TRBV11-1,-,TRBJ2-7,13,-,CASSPSSSYEQYF,TGTGCCAGCAGCCCATCGAGCTCCTACGAGCAGTACTTC
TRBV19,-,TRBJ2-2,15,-,CASSRSSTGTGELFF,TGTGCCAGTAGTAGGTCCTCAACGGGAACCGGGGAGCTGTTTTTT
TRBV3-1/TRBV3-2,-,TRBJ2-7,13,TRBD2,CASSQRLAGEQYF,TGTGCCAGCAGCCAACGACTAGCAGGCGAGCAGTACTTC
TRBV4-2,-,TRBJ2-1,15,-,CASSQNTAGRNEQFF,TGTGCCAGCAGCCAAAATACCGCGGGACGTAATGAGCAGTTCTTC
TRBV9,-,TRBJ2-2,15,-,CASSVAPTMGGELFF,TGTGCCAGCAGCGTAGCCCCGACTATGGGCGGGGAGCTGTTTTTT
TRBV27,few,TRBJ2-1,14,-,CASSLIGGYNEQFF,TGTGCCAGCAGTTTAATCGGGGGCTACAATGAGCAGTTCTTC
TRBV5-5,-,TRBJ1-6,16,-,CASSLDPSSYNSPLHF,TGTGCCAGCAGCTTGGACCCGAGCTCCTATAATTCACCCCTCCACTTT
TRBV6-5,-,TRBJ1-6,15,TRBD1,CASSFDRGLNSPLHF,TGTGCCAGCAGTTTCGACAGGGGGCTAAATTCACCCCTCCACTTT
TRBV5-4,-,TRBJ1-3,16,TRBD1,CASSLDRGLAGNTIYF,TGTGCCAGCAGCTTGGACAGGGGACTCGCTGGAAACACCATATATTTT
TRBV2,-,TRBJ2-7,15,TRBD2,CASSELASGRSEQYF,TGTGCCAGCAGTGAACTGGCTAGCGGGAGATCAGAGCAGTACTTC
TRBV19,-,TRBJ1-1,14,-,CASSMRAMNTEAFF,TGTGCCAGTAGTATGCGGGCCATGAACACTGAAGCTTTCTTT
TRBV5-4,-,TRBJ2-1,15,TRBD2,CASSLWTSGHNEQFF,TGTGCCAGCAGCTTATGGACTAGCGGCCACAATGAGCAGTTCTTC
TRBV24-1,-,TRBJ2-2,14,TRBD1,CATNTGGDTGELFF,TGTGCCACCAACACAGGGGGTGACACCGGGGAGCTGTTTTTT
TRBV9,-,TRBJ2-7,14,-,CASSVIANSHEQYF,TGTGCCAGCAGCGTAATCGCAAACTCCCACGAGCAGTACTTC
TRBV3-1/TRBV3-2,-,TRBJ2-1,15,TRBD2,CASSLGTSGYNEQFF,TGTGCCAGCAGTCTCGGGACTAGCGGGTACAATGAGCAGTTCTTC
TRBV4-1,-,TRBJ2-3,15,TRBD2,CASSRLAQLTDTQYF,TGCGCCAGCAGCCGACTAGCGCAGCTCACAGATACGCAGTATTTT
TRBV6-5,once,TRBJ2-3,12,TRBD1,CASRGDSYTQYF,TGTGCCAGCAGAGGGGACAGCTATACGCAGTATTTT
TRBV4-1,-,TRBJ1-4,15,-,CASSQDIGGREKLFF,TGCGCCAGCAGCCAAGATATCGGGGGTCGGGAAAAACTGTTTTTT
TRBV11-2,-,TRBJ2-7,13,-,CASRRLSSYEQYF,TGTGCCAGCAGGAGGTTGAGCTCCTACGAGCAGTACTTC
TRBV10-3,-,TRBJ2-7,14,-,CAVWAGPETYEQYF,TGTGCCGTCTGGGCTGGTCCCGAAACCTACGAGCAGTACTTC
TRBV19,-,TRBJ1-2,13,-,CASSIRTGAGYTF,TGTGCCAGTAGTATTCGAACAGGAGCAGGCTACACCTTC
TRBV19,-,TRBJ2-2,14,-,CASSIPSNTGELFF,TGTGCCAGTAGTATCCCTTCGAACACCGGGGAGCTGTTTTTT
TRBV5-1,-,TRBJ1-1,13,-,CASSYSGNTEAFF,TGCGCCAGCAGCTACTCAGGGAACACTGAAGCTTTCTTT
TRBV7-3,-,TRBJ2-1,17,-,CASSLVSRGWSYNEQFF,TGTGCCAGCAGCTTAGTCTCTAGAGGGTGGTCCTACAATGAGCAGTTCTTC
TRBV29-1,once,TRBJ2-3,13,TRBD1,CSAGQGIGDTQYF,TGCAGCGCGGGACAGGGGATCGGAGATACGCAGTATTTT
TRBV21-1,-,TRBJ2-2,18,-,CASPSLGTDRSNTGELFF,TGTGCCAGCCCATCCCTGGGGACAGACAGAAGTAACACCGGGGAGCTGTTTTTT
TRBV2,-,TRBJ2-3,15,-,CASSPWQGQTDTQYF,TGTGCCAGCAGTCCCTGGCAGGGTCAAACAGATACGCAGTATTTT
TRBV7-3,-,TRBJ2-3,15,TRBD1,CASSPDRGRADTQYF,TGTGCCAGCAGTCCGGACAGGGGGCGCGCAGATACGCAGTATTTT
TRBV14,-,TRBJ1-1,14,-,CASSQVRGKTEAFF,TGTGCCAGCAGCCAAGTACGGGGGAAAACTGAAGCTTTCTTT
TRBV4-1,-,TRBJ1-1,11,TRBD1,CASSQTGVAFF,TGCGCCAGCAGCCAGACAGGGGTAGCTTTCTTT
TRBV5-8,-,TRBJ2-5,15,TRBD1,CASSVLQGIVETQYF,TGTGCCAGCAGCGTGCTACAGGGGATCGTGGAGACCCAGTACTTC
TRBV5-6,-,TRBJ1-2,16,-,CASSLDALAGNYGYTF,TGTGCCAGCAGCTTGGATGCTTTGGCAGGGAACTATGGCTACACCTTC
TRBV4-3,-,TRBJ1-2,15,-,CASSQEGGQGYGYTF,TGCGCCAGCAGCCAAGAAGGTGGGCAGGGATATGGCTACACCTTC
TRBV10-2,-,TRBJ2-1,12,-,CASSQTYNEQFF,TGCGCCAGCAGTCAAACCTACAATGAGCAGTTCTTC